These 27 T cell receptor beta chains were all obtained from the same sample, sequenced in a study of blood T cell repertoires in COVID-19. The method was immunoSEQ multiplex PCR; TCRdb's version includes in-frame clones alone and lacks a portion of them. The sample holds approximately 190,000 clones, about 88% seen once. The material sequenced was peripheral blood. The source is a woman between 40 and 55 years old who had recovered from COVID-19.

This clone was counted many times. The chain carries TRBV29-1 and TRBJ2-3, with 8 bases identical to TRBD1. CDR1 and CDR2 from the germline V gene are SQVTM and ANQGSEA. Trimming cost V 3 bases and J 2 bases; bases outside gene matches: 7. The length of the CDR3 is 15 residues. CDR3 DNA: TGCAGCGTTGAGGCGGGACAGGTATTCACAGATACGCAGTATTTT. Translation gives CSVEAGQVFTDTQYF.

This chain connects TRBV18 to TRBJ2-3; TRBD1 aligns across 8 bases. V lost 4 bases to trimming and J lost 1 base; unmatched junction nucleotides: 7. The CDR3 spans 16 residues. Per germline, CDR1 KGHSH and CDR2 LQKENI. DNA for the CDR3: TGTGCCAGCTCACTCACGCAGGGGGCTGGCACAGATACGCAGTATTTT. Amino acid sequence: CASSLTQGAGTDTQYF.

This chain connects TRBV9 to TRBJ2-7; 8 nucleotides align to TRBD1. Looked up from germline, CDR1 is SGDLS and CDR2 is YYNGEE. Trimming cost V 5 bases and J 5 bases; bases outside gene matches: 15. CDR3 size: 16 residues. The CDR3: CASSSVDRTGINEQYF. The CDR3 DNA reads TGTGCCAGCAGTAGCGTAGATCGGACAGGGATCAACGAGCAGTACTTC.

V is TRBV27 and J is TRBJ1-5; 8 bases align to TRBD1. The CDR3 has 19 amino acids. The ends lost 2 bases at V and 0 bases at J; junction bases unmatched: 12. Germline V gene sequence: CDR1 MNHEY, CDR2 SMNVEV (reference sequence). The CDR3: CASSLPLAQGGDSNQPQHF. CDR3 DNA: TGTGCCAGCAGTTTACCGCTGGCACAGGGGGGAGATAGCAATCAGCCCCAGCATTTT.

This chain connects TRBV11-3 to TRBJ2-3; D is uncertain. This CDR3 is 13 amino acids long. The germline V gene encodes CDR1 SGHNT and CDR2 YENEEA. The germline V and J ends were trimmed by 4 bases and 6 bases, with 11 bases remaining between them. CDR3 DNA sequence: TGTGCCAGCAGCTCCGGAGCCCGGGATACGCAGTATTTT. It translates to CASSSGARDTQYF.

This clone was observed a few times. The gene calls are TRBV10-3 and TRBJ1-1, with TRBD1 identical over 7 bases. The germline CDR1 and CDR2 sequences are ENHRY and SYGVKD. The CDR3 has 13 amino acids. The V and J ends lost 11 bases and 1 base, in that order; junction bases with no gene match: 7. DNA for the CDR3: TGTGCCGCCAGGGGGGAGGAGAACACTGAAGCTTTCTTT. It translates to CAARGEENTEAFF.

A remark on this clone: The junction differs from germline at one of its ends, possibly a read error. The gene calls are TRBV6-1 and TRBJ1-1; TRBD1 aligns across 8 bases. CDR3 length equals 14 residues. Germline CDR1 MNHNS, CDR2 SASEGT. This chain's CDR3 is CASREDRGNTEAFF. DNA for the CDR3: TGTGCCAGCAGGGAAGACAGGGGGAACACTGAAGCTTTCTTT.

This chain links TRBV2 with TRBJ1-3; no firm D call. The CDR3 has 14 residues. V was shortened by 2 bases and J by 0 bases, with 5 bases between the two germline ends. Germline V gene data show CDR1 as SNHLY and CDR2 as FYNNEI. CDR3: CASSESRSGNTIYF. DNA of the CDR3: TGTGCCAGCAGTGAAAGCCGCTCTGGAAACACCATATATTTT.

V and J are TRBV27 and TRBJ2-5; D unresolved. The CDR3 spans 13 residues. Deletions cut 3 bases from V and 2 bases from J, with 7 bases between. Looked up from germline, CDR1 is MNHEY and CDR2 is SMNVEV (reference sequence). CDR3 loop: CASSLREQETQYF. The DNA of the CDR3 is TGTGCCAGCAGTTTGAGAGAACAAGAGACCCAGTACTTC.

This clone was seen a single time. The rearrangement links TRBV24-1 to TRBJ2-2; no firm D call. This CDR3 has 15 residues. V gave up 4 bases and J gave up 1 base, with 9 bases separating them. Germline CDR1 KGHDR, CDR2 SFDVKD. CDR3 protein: CATSEDTVNTGELFF. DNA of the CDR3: TGTGCCACCAGTGAAGACACAGTGAACACCGGGGAGCTGTTTTTT.

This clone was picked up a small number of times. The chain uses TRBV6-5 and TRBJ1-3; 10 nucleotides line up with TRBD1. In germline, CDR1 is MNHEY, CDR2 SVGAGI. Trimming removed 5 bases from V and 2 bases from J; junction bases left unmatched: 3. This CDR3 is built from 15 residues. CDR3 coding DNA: TGTGCCAGCAGTATAGGACAGGGGGCTGGAAACACCATATATTTT. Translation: CASSIGQGAGNTIYF.

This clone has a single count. For the CDR3, the DNA is TGTGCCAGCAGTACAAGTGGGGGACCCGGACTAGCGGGTGGGGGCCATGAGCAGTTCTTC. It is translated as CASSTSGGPGLAGGGHEQFF. This chain links TRBV2 with TRBJ2-1, with 11 bases that match TRBD2. Germline V gene sequence: CDR1 SNHLY, CDR2 FYNNEI. The V segment lost 5 bases and the J segment 8 bases; nucleotides outside the gene matches: 23. The CDR3 is 20 amino acids.

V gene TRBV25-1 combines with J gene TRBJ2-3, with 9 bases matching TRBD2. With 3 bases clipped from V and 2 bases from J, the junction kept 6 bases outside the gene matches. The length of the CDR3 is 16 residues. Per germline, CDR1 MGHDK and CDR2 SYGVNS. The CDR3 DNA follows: TGTGCCAGCAGTGACACTAGCGGGCTAGACACAGATACGCAGTATTTT. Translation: CASSDTSGLDTDTQYF.

The CDR3, as DNA: TGTGCCATCAGTGAGTCCAGGGACAGGGAGACCCAGTACTTC. Residues: CAISESRDRETQYF. This chain uses TRBV10-3 with TRBJ2-5, with 8 positions matching TRBD1. The CDR3 sequence is 14 residues long. The ends lost 0 bases at V and 5 bases at J; junction bases unmatched: 2. Germline CDR1 is ENHRY and CDR2 is SYGVKD.

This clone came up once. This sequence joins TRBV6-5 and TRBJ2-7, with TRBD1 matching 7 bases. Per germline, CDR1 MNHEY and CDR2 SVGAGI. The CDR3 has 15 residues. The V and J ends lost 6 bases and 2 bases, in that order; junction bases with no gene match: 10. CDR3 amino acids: CASSGTARFPYEQYF. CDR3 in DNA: TGTGCCAGCAGCGGGACAGCAAGATTCCCCTACGAGCAGTACTTC.

CDR3 bases: TGTGCCAGCTCACCAGGCCCGGGCACTGAAGCTTTCTTT. Its translation is CASSPGPGTEAFF. This chain links TRBV18 with TRBJ1-1; no reliable D call. This CDR3 region has 13 residues. Germline lookup yields CDR1 KGHSH and CDR2 LQKENI. V was cut by 2 bases and J by 4 bases, with 8 bases left in between.

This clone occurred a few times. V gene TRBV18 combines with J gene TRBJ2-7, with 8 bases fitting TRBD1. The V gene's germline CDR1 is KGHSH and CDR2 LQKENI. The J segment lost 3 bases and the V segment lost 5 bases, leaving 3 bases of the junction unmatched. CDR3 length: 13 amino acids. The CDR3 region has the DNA TGTGCCAGCTCAAAGGGACAGGTCTACGAGCAGTACTTC. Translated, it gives CASSKGQVYEQYF.

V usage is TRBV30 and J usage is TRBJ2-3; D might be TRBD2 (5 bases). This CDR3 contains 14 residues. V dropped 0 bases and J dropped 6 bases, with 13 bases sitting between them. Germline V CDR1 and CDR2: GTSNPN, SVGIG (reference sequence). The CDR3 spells CAWSVHGVPDTQYF. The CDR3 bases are TGTGCCTGGAGTGTACACGGGGTCCCCGATACGCAGTATTTT.

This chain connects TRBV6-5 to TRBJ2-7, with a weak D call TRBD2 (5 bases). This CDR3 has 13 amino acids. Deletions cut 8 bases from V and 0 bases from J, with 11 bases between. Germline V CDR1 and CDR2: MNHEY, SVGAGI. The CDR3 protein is CASGTGSSYEQYF. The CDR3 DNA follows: TGTGCCAGCGGAACGGGGAGCTCCTACGAGCAGTACTTC.

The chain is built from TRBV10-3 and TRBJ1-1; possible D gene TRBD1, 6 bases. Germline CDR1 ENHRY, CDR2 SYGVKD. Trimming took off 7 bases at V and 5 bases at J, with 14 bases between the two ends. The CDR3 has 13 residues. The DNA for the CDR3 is TGTGCCATCACAGGGGAAAGGGGGACTGAAGCTTTCTTT. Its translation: CAITGERGTEAFF.

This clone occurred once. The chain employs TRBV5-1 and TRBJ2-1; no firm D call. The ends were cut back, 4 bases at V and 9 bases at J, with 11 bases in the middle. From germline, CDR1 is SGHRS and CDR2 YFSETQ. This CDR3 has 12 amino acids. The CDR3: CASSTNQFEQFF. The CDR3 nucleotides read TGCGCCAGCAGCACAAATCAGTTTGAGCAGTTCTTC. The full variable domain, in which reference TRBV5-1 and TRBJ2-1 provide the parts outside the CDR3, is KAGVTQTPRYLIKTRGQQVTLSCSPISGHRSVSWYQQTPGQGLQFLFEYFSETQRNKGNFPGRFSGRQFSNSRSEMNVSTLELGDSALYLCASSTNQFEQFFGPGTRLTVL.

The CDR3 reads CASSPAGGYNEQFF. CDR3 DNA sequence: TGTGCCAGCTCACCGGCGGGAGGATACAATGAGCAGTTCTTC. The chain couples TRBV18 to TRBJ2-1; 8 bases align to TRBD2. Germline CDR1 is KGHSH and CDR2 is LQKENI. J lost 4 bases, V lost 3 bases, and 2 bases had no gene match. The CDR3 covers 14 residues.

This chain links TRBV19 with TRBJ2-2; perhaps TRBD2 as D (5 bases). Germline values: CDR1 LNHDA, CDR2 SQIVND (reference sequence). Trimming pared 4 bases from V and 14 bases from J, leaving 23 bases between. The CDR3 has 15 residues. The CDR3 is CASSKSFGSFEGLFF. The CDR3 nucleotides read TGTGCCAGTAGTAAGTCGTTCGGAAGCTTTGAGGGACTGTTTTTT. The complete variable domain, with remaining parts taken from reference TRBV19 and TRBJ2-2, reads DGGITQSPKYLFRKEGQNVTLSCEQNLNHDAMYWYRQDPGQGLRLIYYSQIVNDFQKGDIAEGYSVSREKKESFPLTVTSAQKNPTAFYLCASSKSFGSFEGLFFGEGSRLTVL.

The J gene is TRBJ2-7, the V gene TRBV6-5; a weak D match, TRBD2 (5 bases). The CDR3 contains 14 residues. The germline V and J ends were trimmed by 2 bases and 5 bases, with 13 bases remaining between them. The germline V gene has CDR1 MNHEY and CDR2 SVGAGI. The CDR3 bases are TGTGCCAGCAGTTACGGGCTAGCTGATGACGAGCAGTACTTC. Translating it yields CASSYGLADDEQYF.

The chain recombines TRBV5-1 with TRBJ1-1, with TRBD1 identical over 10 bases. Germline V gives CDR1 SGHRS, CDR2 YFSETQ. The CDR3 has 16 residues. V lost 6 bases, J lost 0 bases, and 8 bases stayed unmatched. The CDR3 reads CASTRTGGLMNTEAFF. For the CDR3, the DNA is TGCGCCAGCACCCGGACAGGGGGTTTAATGAACACTGAAGCTTTCTTT.

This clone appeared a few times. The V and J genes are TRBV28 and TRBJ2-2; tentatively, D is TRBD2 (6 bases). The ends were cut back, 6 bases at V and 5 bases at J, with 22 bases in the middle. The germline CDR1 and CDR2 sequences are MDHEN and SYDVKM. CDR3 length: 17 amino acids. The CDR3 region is CASSAGTYREITGELFF. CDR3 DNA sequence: TGTGCCAGCAGCGCCGGGACTTACCGGGAAATTACCGGGGAGCTGTTTTTT. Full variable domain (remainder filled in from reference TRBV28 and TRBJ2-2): DVKVTQSSRYLVKRTGEKVFLECVQDMDHENMFWYRQDPGLGLRLIYFSYDVKMKEKGDIPEGYSVSREKKERFSLILESASTNQTSMYLCASSAGTYREITGELFFGEGSRLTVL.

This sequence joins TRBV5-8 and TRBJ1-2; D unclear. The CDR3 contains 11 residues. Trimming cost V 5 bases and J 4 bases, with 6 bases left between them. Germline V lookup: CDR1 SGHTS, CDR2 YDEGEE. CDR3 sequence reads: CASSQIYGYTF. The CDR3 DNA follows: TGTGCCAGCAGTCAGATCTATGGCTACACCTTC. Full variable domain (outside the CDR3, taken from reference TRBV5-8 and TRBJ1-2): EAGVTQSPTHLIKTRGQQATLRCSPISGHTSVYWYQQALGLGLQFLLWYDEGEERNRGNFPPRFSGRQFPNYSSELNVNALELEDSALYLCASSQIYGYTFGSGTRLTVV.